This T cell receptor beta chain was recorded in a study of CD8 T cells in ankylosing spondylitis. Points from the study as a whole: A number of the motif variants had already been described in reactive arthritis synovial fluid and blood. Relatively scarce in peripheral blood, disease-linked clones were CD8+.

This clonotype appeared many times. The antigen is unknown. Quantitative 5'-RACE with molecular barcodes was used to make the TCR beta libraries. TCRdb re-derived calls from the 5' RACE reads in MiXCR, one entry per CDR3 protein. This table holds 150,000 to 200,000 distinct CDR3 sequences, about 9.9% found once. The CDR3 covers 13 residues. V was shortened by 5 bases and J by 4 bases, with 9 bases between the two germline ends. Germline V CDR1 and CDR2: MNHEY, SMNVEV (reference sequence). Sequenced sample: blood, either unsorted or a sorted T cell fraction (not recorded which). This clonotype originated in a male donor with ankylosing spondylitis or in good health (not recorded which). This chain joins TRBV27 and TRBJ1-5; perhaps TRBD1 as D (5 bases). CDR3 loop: CASSLRGNQPQHF. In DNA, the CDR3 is TGTGCCAGCAGTCTCCGGGGGAATCAGCCCCAGCATTTT.